This T cell receptor beta chain was sequenced during a study of blood T cell repertoires in COVID-19. In the study overall: In each case, the material was cDNA or gDNA derived from T cells, B-cell-depleted T cells, or PBMCs.

V was cut by 4 bases and J by 8 bases, with 17 bases left in between. Looked up from germline, CDR1 is SEHNR and CDR2 is FQNEAQ (reference sequence). This CDR3 comprises 15 residues. Method: immunoSEQ multiplex PCR; TCRdb's copy keeps in-frame clones and lacks some. The table shows under 200,000 clones, with around nine tenths occurring only once. The sequence was obtained from a man between 18 and 35 years old with active or convalescent COVID-19. Sequencing input: peripheral blood. The J gene is TRBJ1-4, the V gene TRBV7-9; the D gene is possibly TRBD1 (6 bases). CDR3 DNA: TGTGCCAGCAGCTGGGCGGGGGGCGAGAACGAAAAACTGTTTTTT. Amino acid sequence: CASSWAGGENEKLFF.